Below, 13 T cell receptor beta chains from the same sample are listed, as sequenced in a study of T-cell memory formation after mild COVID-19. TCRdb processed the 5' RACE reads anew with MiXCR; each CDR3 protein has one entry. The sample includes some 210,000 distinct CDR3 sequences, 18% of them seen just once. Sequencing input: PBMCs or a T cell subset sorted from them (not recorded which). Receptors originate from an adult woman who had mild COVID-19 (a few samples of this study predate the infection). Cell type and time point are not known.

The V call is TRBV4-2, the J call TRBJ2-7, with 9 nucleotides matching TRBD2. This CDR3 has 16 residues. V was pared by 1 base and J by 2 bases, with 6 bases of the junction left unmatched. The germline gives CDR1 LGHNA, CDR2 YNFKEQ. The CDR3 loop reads CASSQAQAGGTYEQYF. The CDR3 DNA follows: TGTGCCAGCAGCCAAGCTCAAGCGGGGGGTACCTACGAGCAGTACTTC.

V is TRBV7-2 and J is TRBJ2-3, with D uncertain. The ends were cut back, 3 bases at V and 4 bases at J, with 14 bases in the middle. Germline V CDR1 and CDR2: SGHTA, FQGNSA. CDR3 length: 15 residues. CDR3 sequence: CASSFIGPVPDTQYF. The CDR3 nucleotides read TGTGCCAGCAGCTTTATCGGCCCGGTGCCAGATACGCAGTATTTT. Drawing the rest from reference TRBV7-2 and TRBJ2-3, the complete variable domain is GAGVSQSPSNKVTEKGKDVELRCDPISGHTALYWYRQSLGQGLEFLIYFQGNSAPDKSGLPSDRFSAERTGGSVSTLTIQRTQQEDSAVYLCASSFIGPVPDTQYFGPGTRLTVL.

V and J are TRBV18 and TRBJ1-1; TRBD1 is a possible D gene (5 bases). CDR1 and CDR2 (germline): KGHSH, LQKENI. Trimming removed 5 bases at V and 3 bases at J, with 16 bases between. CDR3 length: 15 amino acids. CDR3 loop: CASSSQGAGYTEAFF. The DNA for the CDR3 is TGTGCCAGCTCATCCCAGGGAGCGGGATACACTGAAGCTTTCTTT.

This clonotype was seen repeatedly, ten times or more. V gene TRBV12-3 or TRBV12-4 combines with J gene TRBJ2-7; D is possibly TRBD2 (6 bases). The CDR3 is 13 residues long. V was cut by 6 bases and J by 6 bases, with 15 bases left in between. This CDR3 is CASRGAGNIEQYF. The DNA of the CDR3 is TGTGCCAGCAGAGGGGCGGGGAACATCGAGCAGTACTTC.

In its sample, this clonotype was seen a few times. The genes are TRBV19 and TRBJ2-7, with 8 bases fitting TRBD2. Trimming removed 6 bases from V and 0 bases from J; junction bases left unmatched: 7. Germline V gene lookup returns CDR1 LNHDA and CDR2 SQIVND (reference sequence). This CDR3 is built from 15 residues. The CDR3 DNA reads TGTGCCAGTAGCCATAGCGGGGAGAGCTCCTACGAGCAGTACTTC. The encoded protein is CASSHSGESSYEQYF.

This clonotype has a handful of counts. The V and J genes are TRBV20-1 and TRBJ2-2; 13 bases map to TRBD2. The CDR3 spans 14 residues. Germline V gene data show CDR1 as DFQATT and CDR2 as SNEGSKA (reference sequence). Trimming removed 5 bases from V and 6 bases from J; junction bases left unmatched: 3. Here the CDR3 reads CSAGLAGAPGELFF. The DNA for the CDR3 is TGCAGTGCTGGACTAGCGGGAGCCCCCGGGGAGCTGTTTTTT.

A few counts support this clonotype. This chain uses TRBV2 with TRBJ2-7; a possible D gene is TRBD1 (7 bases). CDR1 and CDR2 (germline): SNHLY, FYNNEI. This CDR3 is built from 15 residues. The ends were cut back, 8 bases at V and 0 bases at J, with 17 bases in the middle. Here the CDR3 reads CASLGGDRDSYEQYF. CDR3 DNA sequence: TGTGCCAGCCTGGGAGGAGACAGGGACTCCTACGAGCAGTACTTC. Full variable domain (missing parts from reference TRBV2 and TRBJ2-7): EPEVTQTPSHQVTQMGQEVILRCVPISNHLYFYWYRQILGQKVEFLVSFYNNEISEKSEIFDDQFSVERPDGSNFTLKIRSTKLEDSAMYFCASLGGDRDSYEQYFGPGTRLTVT.

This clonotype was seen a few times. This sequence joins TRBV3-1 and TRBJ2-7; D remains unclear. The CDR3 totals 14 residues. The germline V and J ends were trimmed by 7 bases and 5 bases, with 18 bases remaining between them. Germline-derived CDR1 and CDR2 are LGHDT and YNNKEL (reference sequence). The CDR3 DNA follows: TGTGCCAGCACCGGAAGCGCCTACCCGGACGAGCAGTACTTC. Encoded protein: CASTGSAYPDEQYF.

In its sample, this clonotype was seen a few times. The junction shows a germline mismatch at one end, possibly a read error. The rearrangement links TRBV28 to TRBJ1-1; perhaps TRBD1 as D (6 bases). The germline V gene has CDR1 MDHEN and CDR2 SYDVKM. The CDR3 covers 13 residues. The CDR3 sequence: CASSQTGPRGGIF. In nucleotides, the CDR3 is TGTGCCAGCAGTCAGACAGGACCCCGAGGAGGGATCTTT.

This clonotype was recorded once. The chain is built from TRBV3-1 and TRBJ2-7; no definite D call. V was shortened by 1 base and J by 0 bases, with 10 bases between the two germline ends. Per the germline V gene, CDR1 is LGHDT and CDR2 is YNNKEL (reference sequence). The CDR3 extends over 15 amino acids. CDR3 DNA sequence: TGTGCCAGCAGCCAAGGTGGGCATCGCTCCTACGAGCAGTACTTC. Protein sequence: CASSQGGHRSYEQYF.

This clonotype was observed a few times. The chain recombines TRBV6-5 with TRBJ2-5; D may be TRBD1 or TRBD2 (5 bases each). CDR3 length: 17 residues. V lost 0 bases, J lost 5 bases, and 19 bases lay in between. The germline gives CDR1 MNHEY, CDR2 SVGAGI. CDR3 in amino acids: CASSYSKGPRSRETQYF. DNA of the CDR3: TGTGCCAGCAGTTACTCGAAGGGACCCAGGTCAAGGGAGACCCAGTACTTC.

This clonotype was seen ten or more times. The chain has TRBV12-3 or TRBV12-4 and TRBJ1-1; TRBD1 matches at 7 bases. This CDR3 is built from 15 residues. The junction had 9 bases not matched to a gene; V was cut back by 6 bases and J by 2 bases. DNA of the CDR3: TGTGCCAGCAGCCCCGGACAGGCGGGTAACACTGAAGCTTTCTTT. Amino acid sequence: CASSPGQAGNTEAFF.

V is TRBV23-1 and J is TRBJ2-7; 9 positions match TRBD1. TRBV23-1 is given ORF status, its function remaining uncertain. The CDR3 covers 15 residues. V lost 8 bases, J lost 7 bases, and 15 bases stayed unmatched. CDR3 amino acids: CASGDRDREAWEQYF. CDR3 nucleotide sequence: TGCGCCAGCGGAGACCGGGACAGGGAGGCTTGGGAGCAGTACTTC.